The 2 T cell receptor beta chains below all came from one sample that was sequenced in a study of response to subunit inactivated influenza vaccine. TCRdb reprocessed the RT-PCR reads with MiXCR, giving one entry per CDR3 protein. This sample has roughly 190,000 distinct CDR3 sequences, with less than 15% found just once. This sample also appeared in a second study, on T cells expressing NK-cell markers. That source notes: Generation of TCR beta cDNA was performed by 5'RACE template switching incorporating UMIs.

Sequenced here: CD8+ T cells sorted from PBMCs, sampled 11 to 12 days after vaccination. Receptors were obtained from a man aged 50 to 59 who received an inactivated influenza vaccine.

This clonotype was observed at least ten times. This rearrangement joins TRBV7-9 to TRBJ1-2; D gene uncertain. Germline-derived CDR1 and CDR2 are SEHNR and FQNEAQ (reference sequence). Trimming pared 2 bases from V and 2 bases from J, leaving 12 bases between. CDR3 length: 15 residues. In DNA, the CDR3 is TGTGCCAGCAGCTTATCGTCAGCCGCCAACTATGGCTACACCTTC. The encoded protein is CASSLSSAANYGYTF.

The chain links TRBV7-9 to TRBJ2-1; the match to TRBD2 covers 14 bases. CDR3 length: 16 amino acids. Germline loops: CDR1 SEHNR, CDR2 FQNEAQ (reference sequence). J was trimmed by 7 bases and V by 5 bases; bases with no gene match: 7. CDR3 sequence (DNA): TGTGCCAGCAGCGATCGACTAGCGGGGGGGAAGAATGAGCAGTTCTTC. Its protein is CASSDRLAGGKNEQFF.